The present TCR beta chain was sequenced within a study of shared T cell receptors in the human thymus (dated by TCRdb to the early 2020s). Study-level background: The study examined how self-reactive, shared T-cell receptor alpha chains are generated in the human thymus.

The library relied on the immunoSEQ multiplex PCR assay. The clones in this table, taken by TCRdb from immuneACCESS, are in-frame only. Not every clone is retained; where verified, under half of the shortfall comes from an unresolved V gene, and the cause of the rest is unknown. Across this sample there are more than 550,000 clones, with around 87% seen only once. The ten top clones hold roughly 0.0086% of the sample. Remarks on this clone: It has no known antigen specificity. No per-base quality is available; no much larger clone lies one base away.

Cut back by 1 base and 3 bases, the V and J ends lie 11 bases apart. Counted from cysteine to phenylalanine, this CDR3 has 15 amino acids. This entry keeps only the CDR3 DNA: 45 bases, framed from base 1. Per the germline V gene, SGHRS is the CDR1 and YFSETQ is the CDR2. The data also belong to a second study, concerning human thymus T cells. From that second study: In Finland, the donors were immunologically healthy infants who were having open corrective cardiac surgery for congenital heart defects. Thymus tissue was collected as surgical resects that were removed during corrective cardiac surgery. Usage of V and J gene segments appeared to be biased in both the thymic and the peripheral blood repertoires. The related research found that thymic TCR repertoires overlapped highly between unrelated individuals. TCR alpha and beta repertoires from about 8 infant thymus samples and a few related peripheral blood samples were characterized in the study. The cohort included six male and two female infants, with donor ages spanning 7 to 244 days. Thymocytes were freed from the tissue by mechanical means and kept at -70 degrees C as pellets of roughly 9-30 million cells. Genomic DNA was extracted from frozen cell pellets with a QIAsymphony instrument. The immunoSEQ multiplex PCR assay was used to amplify the TCRB and TCRAD loci from a standardized amount of quality-controlled genomic DNA. The amplicons spanned the V(D)J region and were long enough to cover the CDR3 and allow V and J genes to be identified. The commercial immunoSEQ service was used to sequence amplicons on an Illumina platform. Corrections for primer bias and sequencing errors followed previously described methods, while TCRAD and TCRB definitions were based on the IMGT database. immunoSEQ Analyzer 3.0 and VDJTools were used for repertoire analysis, which covered basic statistics, V/J segment usage, diversity estimates, rarefaction and pairwise overlap. Diversity was estimated using the Chao1, ChaoE, Efron-Thisted, Shannon and inverse Simpson indices, and was also estimated on datasets down-sampled to the size of the smallest sample. For repertoire overlap, CDR3 nucleotide sequence, V gene and J gene had to match strictly, and clustering was done by Jaccard-based multidimensional scaling. Thymus samples yielded on average roughly 810,000 unique TCRB clonotypes, compared with 75,000 to 85,000 from blood samples.

The chain is made from TRBV5-1 and TRBJ2-4; TRBD1 could be the D gene, as 7 bases match. The sample was thymocytes. This TCR was sampled from a boy less than two years old with a congenital heart defect. Donor details come from another sample of the same person, matched by shared clones. The DNA sequence is as follows: TGCGCCAGCAGCTTGCAGGGGGAGGTCAAAAACATTCAGTACTTC. Translated, it gives CASSLQGEVKNIQYF.